This T cell receptor (beta chain) was captured in a study of blood T cell repertoires in COVID-19. Only in-frame clones appear in the TCRdb table, and some are missing; sequencing was by immunoSEQ multiplex PCR. Among more than 200,000 clones, more than 75% were seen once, and the ten largest hold about 1.6%. The V gene's germline CDR1 is SEHNR and CDR2 FQNEAQ (reference sequence). This CDR3 is 17 amino acids long. After removal of 2 bases from V and 6 bases from J, the junction contained 14 bases not matched to a gene. V gene TRBV7-9 combines with J gene TRBJ2-7; 9 bases match TRBD1. This receptor was taken from a woman aged 45 to 65 who had recovered from COVID-19. The sequencing input was PBMCs or T cells enriched from blood (not recorded which). The CDR3 DNA sequence: TGTGCCAGCAGCTTATTGGTTTCCCGGGACAGGGCCGCCGAGCAGTACTTC. It specifies CASSLLVSRDRAAEQYF. The entire variable domain, with the rest obtained from reference TRBV7-9 and TRBJ2-7, is as follows: DTGVSQNPRHKITKRGQNVTFRCDPISEHNRLYWYRQTLGQGPEFLTYFQNEAQLEKSRLLSDRFSAERPKGSFSTLEIQRTEQGDSAMYLCASSLLVSRDRAAEQYFGPGTRLTVT.